These 15 T cell receptor beta chains share one sample of origin, sequenced in a study of OX40 agonist ivuxolimab in advanced cancers. TCRdb's table, derived via immunoSEQ multiplex PCR, lists solely in-frame clones and lacks some. The table lists tens of thousands of clones, around 90% of them singletons. Sequencing was performed on CD4+ or CD8+ T cells sorted from blood, taken in a trial of the OX40 agonist ivuxolimab. The origin of the receptors is an adult with an advanced solid tumor such as melanoma, head and neck, liver or kidney cancer.

The J gene is TRBJ2-3, the V gene TRBV7-2, with 7 bases aligning to TRBD2. V was pared by 6 bases and J by 2 bases, with 2 bases of the junction left unmatched. The CDR3 runs to 13 residues. Germline lookup yields CDR1 SGHTA and CDR2 FQGNSA. For the CDR3, the DNA is TGTGCCAGCAGTCGGGACTACACAGATACGCAGTATTTT. Encoded protein: CASSRDYTDTQYF.

The rearrangement uses TRBV2 and TRBJ2-3, with D unresolved. Looked up from germline, CDR1 is SNHLY and CDR2 is FYNNEI. The CDR3 has 10 amino acids. In DNA form, the CDR3 reads TGTGCAACTAGCACAGATACGCAGTATTTT. Its translation: CATSTDTQYF.

The gene calls are TRBV27 and TRBJ2-1, with TRBD2 as a possible D gene (7 bases). The ends were cut back, 5 bases at V and 5 bases at J, with 16 bases in the middle. The CDR3 sequence is 15 residues long. Germline V gene sequence: CDR1 MNHEY, CDR2 SMNVEV (reference sequence). CDR3 DNA sequence: TGTGCCAGCAGTCGCGGCGGGGGCGCGGACAATGAGCAGTTCTTC. Translation gives CASSRGGGADNEQFF.

V gene TRBV18 combines with J gene TRBJ2-1; 7 nucleotides match TRBD1. Germline CDR1 reads KGHSH; CDR2 reads LQKENI. The CDR3 length is 15 residues. With 6 bases clipped from V and 8 bases from J, the junction kept 13 bases outside the gene matches. CDR3 amino acids: CASSPDRVRFYEQFF. The CDR3, as DNA: TGTGCCAGCTCCCCAGACAGGGTTAGATTTTATGAGCAGTTCTTC. Combining the CDR3 with reference TRBV18 and TRBJ2-1 gives the whole variable domain NAGVMQNPRHLVRRRGQEARLRCSPMKGHSHVYWYRQLPEEGLKFMVYLQKENIIDESGMPKERFSAEFPKEGPSILRIQQVVRGDSAAYFCASSPDRVRFYEQFFGPGTRLTVL.

The rearrangement joins TRBV5-1 to TRBJ2-7, with D hard to call. From germline, CDR1 is SGHRS and CDR2 YFSETQ. The CDR3 extends over 14 amino acids. V was pared by 2 bases and J by 6 bases, with 15 bases between. The DNA for the CDR3 is TGCGCCAGCAGCTTAGACCCGTCCTCAGGCGAGCAGTACTTC. Protein product: CASSLDPSSGEQYF. The whole variable domain, remainder taken from reference TRBV5-1 and TRBJ2-7, is KAGVTQTPRYLIKTRGQQVTLSCSPISGHRSVSWYQQTPGQGLQFLFEYFSETQRNKGNFPGRFSGRQFSNSRSEMNVSTLELGDSALYLCASSLDPSSGEQYFGPGTRLTVT.

This clone was observed a handful of times. The chain employs TRBV5-4 and TRBJ2-2; a possible D gene is TRBD2 (6 bases). Deletions cut 2 bases from V and 4 bases from J, with 18 bases between. The CDR3 spans 17 residues. The germline V gene has CDR1 SGHNT and CDR2 YYREEE (reference sequence). The DNA for the CDR3 is TGTGCCAGCAGCTTAGGTGCGGGACCGGTGGGCACCGGGGAGCTGTTTTTT. It codes for CASSLGAGPVGTGELFF. The complete variable domain, with remaining parts taken from reference TRBV5-4 and TRBJ2-2, reads ETGVTQSPTHLIKTRGQQVTLRCSSQSGHNTVSWYQQALGQGPQFIFQYYREEENGRGNFPPRFSGLQFPNYSSELNVNALELDDSALYLCASSLGAGPVGTGELFFGEGSRLTVL.

V is TRBV6-5 and J is TRBJ2-5; D unclear. Germline values: CDR1 MNHEY, CDR2 SVGAGI. The CDR3 contains 11 residues. Trimming removed 5 bases at V and 3 bases at J, with 4 bases between. Here the CDR3 DNA reads TGTGCCAGCAGTAGAGAAGAGACCCAGTACTTC. It specifies CASSREETQYF.

The genes are TRBV30 and TRBJ1-1, with a weak D call TRBD1 (5 bases). The CDR3 is 13 residues long. CDR1 GTSNPN and CDR2 SVGIG come from the germline V gene (reference sequence). V lost 2 bases, J lost 1 base, and 8 bases lay in between. CDR3 bases: TGTGCCTGGAGTAATCAGGGGAACACTGAAGCTTTCTTT. This encodes CAWSNQGNTEAFF.

This chain joins TRBV11-3 and TRBJ2-3, with unresolved D. The germline gives CDR1 SGHNT, CDR2 YENEEA. Trimming shortened V by 1 base and J by 2 bases, and 7 bases separated the two germline ends. The CDR3 contains 14 residues. Here the CDR3 reads CASSLGKVTDTQYF. The CDR3 DNA is TGTGCCAGCAGCTTAGGGAAAGTCACAGATACGCAGTATTTT.

The table lists this clone with a few counts. The V and J genes are TRBV7-9 and TRBJ1-6, with D possibly being TRBD1 (5 bases). There are 14 residues in the CDR3. V lost 2 bases to trimming and J lost 10 bases, with 12 bases between them. The germline CDR1 and CDR2 sequences are SEHNR and FQNEAQ (reference sequence). The CDR3 DNA sequence: TGTGCCAGCAGCTTAATGGGGGGTGGATCACCCCTCCACTTT. The encoded protein is CASSLMGGGSPLHF.

The chain uses TRBV7-3 and TRBJ2-1; D is uncertain. The CDR3 runs 14 residues. The germline V and J ends were trimmed by 2 bases and 6 bases, with 11 bases remaining between them. Germline-derived CDR1 and CDR2 are SGHTA and FQGTGA. The CDR3 bases are TGTGCCAGCAGCTTATTGAACAACCCCAATGAGCAGTTCTTC. It translates to CASSLLNNPNEQFF.

The V gene is TRBV6-1, the J gene TRBJ1-4, with 10 bases fitting TRBD1. V shed 2 bases and J 8 bases; nucleotides not matched to a gene: 5. The CDR3 has 15 amino acids. The V gene's germline CDR1 is MNHNS and CDR2 SASEGT. CDR3: CASSELGTGVEKLFF. The CDR3 DNA is TGTGCCAGCAGTGAATTAGGGACAGGGGTCGAAAAACTGTTTTTT.

V is TRBV29-1 and J is TRBJ2-1; TRBD2 is a possible D gene (6 bases). Germline loops: CDR1 SQVTM, CDR2 ANQGSEA. The CDR3 has 16 amino acids. V was cut by 3 bases and J by 5 bases, with 20 bases left in between. CDR3 loop: CSVEWMGGARNNEQFF. As DNA, the CDR3 is TGCAGCGTTGAGTGGATGGGCGGGGCACGGAACAATGAGCAGTTCTTC.

This chain links TRBV5-8 with TRBJ1-2; 7 nucleotides align to TRBD1. CDR1 and CDR2 from the germline V gene are SGHTS and YDEGEE. There are 15 residues in the CDR3. V dropped 4 bases and J dropped 4; count of bases not matched to a gene: 10. CDR3 sequence: CASSAQGTEGYGYTF. For the CDR3, the DNA is TGTGCCAGCAGCGCACAAGGGACAGAGGGCTATGGCTACACCTTC.

The chain carries TRBV9 and TRBJ2-7, with 11 bases that match TRBD2. The CDR3 extends over 16 amino acids. Germline CDR1 reads SGDLS; CDR2 reads YYNGEE. Trimming removed 3 bases from V and 2 bases from J; junction bases left unmatched: 7. The CDR3 bases are TGTGCCAGCAGCGAGACCCTAGCGGGAGGAGCCTACGAGCAGTACTTC. Translation: CASSETLAGGAYEQYF.